The entry below describes one TCR beta chain. It has no known antigen specificity. No much larger clone is present one base from it, and per-base qualities are unavailable. The CDR3 numbers 17 residues from cysteine through phenylalanine. Only the CDR3 DNA stays, 51 bases, in frame from base 1. After removal of 5 bases from V and 8 bases from J, the junction retains 15 bases not matched to a gene. The germline V gene (reference sequence) specifies SEHNR as CDR1 and FQNEAQ as CDR2. These data originate in a study of cytomegalovirus exposure and HLA in healthy donors (dated by TCRdb to about 2017). Regarding the study in general: In an earlier analysis of 587 of the donors, roughly 300 Gb of sequence data and 100 million or so unique TCR beta sequences from 180 million or so T cells were reported. Around 320 gigabases of sequencing data and 70 million to 100 million unique TCR sequences were included in an early release covering roughly 700 HLA-typed donors. Typing coverage varied by locus: about 629-630 donors for A, B, C, DRB1 and DQB1; approximately 500 for DQA1; around 570 for DPA1; around 490 for DPB1. The study aimed to test whether signatures of past pathogen exposure could be identified by cataloging public T cell receptors. Among a few hundred genotyped donors of the cohort, an average of around 240,000 unique TCR beta nucleotide sequences were sequenced per donor, around a sixth of them non-productive. In an earlier analysis of roughly 600 of the donors, high-throughput TCR beta sequencing was used to judge whether each TCR beta V gene segment behaved as functional or pseudogenic. Every repertoire in the discovery cohort had been generated on one and the same sequencing platform. About five DR-DQ haplotypes were handled as single units for association and clustering, since linkage in the cohort was strong. The study profiled the T cell repertoires of 666 subjects by immunosequencing and related them to cytomegalovirus serostatus. Both class I and class II loci were covered by HLA typing, at four-digit resolution. Besides the first cohort of 500 to 700 subjects, a separate validation cohort made up of 95 to 150 different subjects was used. A later genetic analysis used genome-wide SNP genotypes for about three fifths of the roughly 700 donors, treating that subset as a discovery cohort. Among the roughly 400 genotyped donors, 81% belonged to the genetic ancestry cluster associated with self-reported Caucasian donors. To predict cytomegalovirus infection status, the study combined high-throughput TCR immunosequencing, statistical association of individual TCRs with disease status, and machine learning. Rather than drawing on any new phenotypic data, the later analysis identified candidate immune exposures from TCR beta sequences and the way those sequences occurred across donors. Donor age, sex, ethnicity and CMV serostatus were compiled together with the repertoire data. A later analysis re-examined previously published TCR beta repertoires from about 700 donors and added high-resolution HLA genotyping to investigate patterns of TCR occurrence.

The cohort comprised around 700 healthy bone marrow donors. At the time of sampling, every cohort member was nominally healthy, though immune exposures that went unrecorded were likely present. The donor tested CMV seropositive and was one of the 289 seropositive cohort members. Each donor provided a peripheral blood sample, and peripheral blood mononuclear cells were used for TCR beta sequencing. Genomic DNA extraction from the blood cell samples was performed with the Qiagen DNeasy Blood Extraction Kit. The method behind the library was the immunoSEQ multiplex PCR assay. A mixture of 60 forward primers for TCR Vbeta segments and 13 reverse primers for TCR Jbeta segments was used in the multiplex PCR. The CDR3 region of rearranged TCR beta genes was amplified from genomic DNA by a multiplex PCR assay. The amplified TCR beta libraries were sequenced on the Illumina HiSeq System as 87-base-pair reads. The paper's data handling went like this. A later analysis tallied roughly 78 million unique TCR beta chains across the 666 repertoires, and about 12 million of those chains were shared by two or more donors. To remove PCR and sequencing errors, raw reads were error-corrected and collapsed into unique sequences using a nearest-neighbor algorithm that merged closely related sequences. To assign V, D and J gene segments, CDR3 sequences were aligned to IMGT reference sequences. For a sequence to be retained, a match of at least six nucleotides was required to both a V gene segment and a J gene segment. A rearrangement was called productive if the CDR3 had no stop codons and remained in frame with V and J, and every other rearrangement was called non-productive. Following IMGT convention, CDR3 was defined as the stretch from the second conserved V-encoded cysteine up to the conserved J-encoded phenylalanine. Sequences without an unambiguous match to a single V gene segment were excluded from the earlier analysis of about 640 of the donors. An earlier analysis of roughly 590 of the donors called V segments functional above 56.7% productive rearrangements and segregating when the between-donor standard deviation exceeded 5%. A statistical classification framework was built to diagnose cytomegalovirus status from the catalog of TCR beta chain sequences. A later analysis assigned V and J genes by comparing TCR nucleotide sequences with IMGT/GENE-DB human TR gene sequences. A later analysis assigned CDR3 sequences and most-parsimonious VDJ recombination scenarios with the TCRdist pipeline. In a later analysis, each TCR beta chain was defined by its CDR3 amino acid sequence together with its V-gene family, and reads lacking a unique V-gene family were excluded. A later analysis removed 592 highly shared, low-generation-probability nucleotide sequences to deal with suspected cross-contamination and a sequencing artifact. In a later analysis, a clonal expansion index for each public chain was calculated from normalized within-repertoire ranks of inferred template counts. In a later analysis, generation probabilities were computed using a VDJ recombination model fitted to out-of-frame rearrangements, and the results were checked against IGoR. A later analysis scored TCR-TCR, TCR-HLA and TCR-CMV co-occurrence with hypergeometric tests, applying a repertoire-size bias correction to TCR pairs. To estimate false discovery rates, a later analysis permuted the HLA or CMV assignments 20 times. In a later analysis, co-occurring TCRs were grouped with DBSCAN, and TCRdist sequence similarity was added when clustering was performed within HLA-allele-positive subsets. Repertoires with fewer than 30,000 or more than 120,000 public chains were left out of co-occurrence clustering, as were roughly five repertoires with anomalous nucleotide sharing. TCRdb's version of the immuneACCESS table is confined to in-frame rearrangements and falls short of the full clone set. An unresolved V gene accounts for under half of the shortfall where checked; the remainder is of unknown origin. V and J calls and clone size are those listed in that table; D and trimming were worked out from the DNA. This sample is represented by around 70,000 clones; more than 65% of them were singletons. In total, the top ten clones hold around 10% of the sample.

Here is what the overall study found, with its caveats: This cohort had only TCR beta chains sequenced, and the lack of alpha or paired-chain data limited which features could be detected. V-gene and J-gene trimming of TCR beta chains was associated with a missense DCLRE1C variant in a later genetic analysis, and the association was replicated in an independent cohort. Over 15 rarely observed V segments, including chromosome 9 orphons, were excluded from the earlier analysis of about 500 of the donors because counts were too low. CMV serostatus was the only immune exposure information available for the cohort. The classifier was reported to diagnose cytomegalovirus status with high specificity and sensitivity in both the original and validation cohorts. A further reported finding was that TCR beta sequences accurately predicted the HLA-A and HLA-B alleles for most subjects in the first cohort. A group of highly shared sequence variants was considered likely to be a technical artifact of the sequencing pipeline. At a false discovery rate of 0.05, a later analysis linked about 16,000 TCR beta sequences to specific HLA alleles. The study listed 150 to 200 TCR beta chains as associated with cytomegalovirus. Presence/absence analyses assumed roughly uniform sequencing depth across donors, an assumption that may not hold. According to the authors, the approach could potentially be generalized to other disease states and immunological phenotypes. Most TCR sequences were seen in very few donors, while some public TCRs were found in many individuals. According to a later genetic analysis, donors in an Asian-associated ancestry cluster had fewer N-insertions in productive TCRs than the roughly 670-donor mean. Because HLA typing was missing for some donors at each locus, association tests included only the typed subset. Because the 87-base-pair reads could not distinguish some IMGT-functional V segments, including TRBV6-2 and TRBV6-3, those segments were excluded. An earlier analysis of around 540 of the donors showed that most TCR beta V segments appeared in productive rearrangements either about 87% or about 30% of the time, which broadly matched IMGT annotations. Assigning TCR associations to individual alleles was difficult when HLA alleles, especially DR and DQ, strongly co-occurred. A later analysis found that most CMV-associated TCR beta chains appeared HLA-restricted, with HLA associations seemingly driven largely by CMV exposure. Correlated functional status among segregating V segments might be attributable to linkage disequilibrium, but an unknown experimental factor could not be ruled out. A later analysis reported that several top co-occurrence clusters appeared linked to parvovirus B19, influenza, CMV and Epstein-Barr virus. In vitro tests confirmed that a few of the cytomegalovirus-associated TCR beta chains recognize cytomegalovirus antigens. In a later analysis, HLA-associated TCR beta chains were found to be more clonally expanded and to have lower generation probabilities than equally common non-associated chains. According to a later analysis, TCR association rates differed among HLA loci, with DRB1 alleles showing the most associated TCRs and HLA-C alleles showing the fewest.

Sequencing input: PBMCs. The TCR originated in a male donor in good health and CMV-seropositive. The rearranged segments are TRBV7-9 and TRBJ1-6; 7 nucleotides in the junction match TRBD1. The base sequence is TGTGCCAGCAGCGGACGCCCCGGGACAGCTTCTGATTCACCCCTCCACTTT. Its translation is CASSGRPGTASDSPLHF.